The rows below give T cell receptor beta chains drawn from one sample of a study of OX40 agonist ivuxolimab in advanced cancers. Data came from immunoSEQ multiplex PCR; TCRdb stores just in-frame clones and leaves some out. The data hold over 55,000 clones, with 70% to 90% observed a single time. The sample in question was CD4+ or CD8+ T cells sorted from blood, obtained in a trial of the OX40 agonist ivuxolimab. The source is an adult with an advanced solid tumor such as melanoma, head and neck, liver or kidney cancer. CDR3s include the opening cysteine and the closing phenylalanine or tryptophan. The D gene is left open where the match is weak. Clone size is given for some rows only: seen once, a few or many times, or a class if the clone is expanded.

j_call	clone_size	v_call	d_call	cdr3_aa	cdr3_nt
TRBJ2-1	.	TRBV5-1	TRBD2	CASSLGPSGSVNEQFF	TGCGCCAGCAGCTTGGGGCCTAGCGGGAGTGTCAATGAGCAGTTCTTC
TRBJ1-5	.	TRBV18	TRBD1	CASSPRDRAFGSNQPQHF	TGTGCCAGCTCACCCCGGGACAGGGCATTTGGTAGCAATCAGCCCCAGCATTTT
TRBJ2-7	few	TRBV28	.	CASSLGGDSSYEQYF	TGTGCCAGCAGCTTAGGGGGGGACAGCTCCTACGAGCAGTACTTC
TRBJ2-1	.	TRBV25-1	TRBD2	CASSDLGLAGQAVNEQFF	TGTGCCAGCAGTGATCTCGGACTAGCGGGCCAAGCGGTCAATGAGCAGTTCTTC
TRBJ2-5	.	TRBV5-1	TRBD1	CASSKGAGSGETQYF	TGCGCCAGCAGCAAGGGGGCAGGGTCTGGGGAGACCCAGTACTTC
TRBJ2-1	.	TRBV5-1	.	CASSLVGDTSYNEQFF	TGCGCCAGCAGCTTGGTTGGGGACACATCCTACAATGAGCAGTTCTTC
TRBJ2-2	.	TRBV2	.	CASSEARRGANTGELFF	TGTGCCAGCAGTGAAGCGCGTCGGGGAGCGAACACCGGGGAGCTGTTTTTT
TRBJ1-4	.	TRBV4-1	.	CASSQDGGAGEKLFF	TGCGCCAGCAGCCAAGATGGGGGGGCCGGAGAAAAACTGTTTTTT
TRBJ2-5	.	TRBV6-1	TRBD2	CASRGLAGAAYETQYF	TGTGCCAGCCGTGGACTAGCGGGAGCCGCATATGAGACCCAGTACTTC
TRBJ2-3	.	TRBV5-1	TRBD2	CASSWTVAGGADTQYF	TGCGCCAGCAGCTGGACAGTAGCGGGAGGGGCAGATACGCAGTATTTT
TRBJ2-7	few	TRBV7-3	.	CASSLEATGYEQYF	TGTGCCAGCAGCTTAGAAGCCACCGGCTACGAGCAGTACTTC
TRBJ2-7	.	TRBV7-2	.	CASSLGGTRRDYEQYF	TGTGCCAGCAGCTTAGGGGGGACTCGAAGGGACTACGAGCAGTACTTC
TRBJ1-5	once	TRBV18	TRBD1	CASSLATGLNQPQHF	TGTGCCAGCTCACTCGCGACAGGGCTGAATCAGCCCCAGCATTTT
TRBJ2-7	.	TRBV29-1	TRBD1	CSVEGGGGQGAGEQYF	TGCAGCGTTGAAGGCGGGGGGGGACAGGGGGCCGGCGAGCAGTACTTC
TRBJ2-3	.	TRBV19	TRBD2	CASVAGADVNTQYF	TGTGCCAGTGTCGCGGGAGCTGACGTGAATACGCAGTATTTT
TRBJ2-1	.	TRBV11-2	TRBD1	CASSAYRGSDNEQFF	TGTGCCAGCAGCGCGTACAGGGGGTCGGACAATGAGCAGTTCTTC
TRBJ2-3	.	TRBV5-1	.	CASSLQGDTQYF	TGCGCCAGCAGCTTGCAAGGAGATACGCAGTATTTT
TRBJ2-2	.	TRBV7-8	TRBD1	CASSLGPRGTGELFF	TGTGCCAGCAGCTTAGGTCCCAGGGGGACCGGGGAGCTGTTTTTT
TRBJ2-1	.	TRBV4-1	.	CASSQDREDEQFF	TGCGCCAGCAGCCAAGACAGGGAAGATGAGCAGTTCTTC
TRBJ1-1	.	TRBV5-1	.	CASSWQGEAFF	TGCGCCAGCAGCTGGCAGGGGGAAGCTTTCTTT
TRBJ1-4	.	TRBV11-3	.	CASSLGQATNEKLFF	TGTGCCAGCAGCTTAGGACAGGCAACTAATGAAAAACTGTTTTTT
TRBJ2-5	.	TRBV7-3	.	CASSFDYSYQETQYF	TGTGCCAGCAGCTTTGACTATTCGTACCAAGAGACCCAGTACTTC
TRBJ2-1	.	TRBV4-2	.	CASSQVSLANEQFF	TGTGCCAGCAGCCAAGTTTCGCTAGCCAATGAGCAGTTCTTC
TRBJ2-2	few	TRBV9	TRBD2	CASSVGGRVTGELFF	TGTGCCAGCAGCGTTGGAGGGAGGGTCACCGGGGAGCTGTTTTTT
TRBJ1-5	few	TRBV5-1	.	CASSKGDYSNQPQHF	TGCGCCAGCAGCAAAGGGGATTATAGCAATCAGCCCCAGCATTTT
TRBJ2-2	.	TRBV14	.	CASSPQHGAGELFF	TGTGCCAGCAGTCCACAACACGGGGCAGGGGAGCTGTTTTTT
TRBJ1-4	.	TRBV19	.	CASHSPGRANEKLFF	TGTGCCAGTCACTCCCCTGGGCGGGCTAATGAAAAACTGTTTTTT
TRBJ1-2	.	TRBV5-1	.	CASSLTLQGHGYTF	TGCGCCAGCAGCTTAACTCTACAGGGACACGGCTACACCTTC
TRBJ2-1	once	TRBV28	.	CASSPSGSIWNNEQFF	TGTGCCAGCAGTCCCTCCGGGTCCATCTGGAACAATGAGCAGTTCTTC
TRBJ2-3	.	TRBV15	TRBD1	CATSRDEWTGSSTDTQYF	TGTGCCACCAGCAGAGATGAGTGGACAGGTTCCTCCACAGATACGCAGTATTTT
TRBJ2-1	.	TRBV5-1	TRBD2	CASSLSGNGYNEQFF	TGCGCCAGCAGCTTGAGCGGGAACGGCTACAATGAGCAGTTCTTC
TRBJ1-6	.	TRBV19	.	CASSIRNSPLHF	TGTGCCAGTAGTATCCGGAATTCACCCCTCCACTTT
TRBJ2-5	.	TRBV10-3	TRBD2	CAISEPGGTQYF	TGTGCCATCAGTGAGCCGGGGGGGACCCAGTACTTC
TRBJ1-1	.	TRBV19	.	CASSGLWGTEAFF	TGTGCCAGTTCGGGACTGTGGGGTACTGAAGCTTTCTTT
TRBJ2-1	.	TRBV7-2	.	CASSLDTSYNEQFF	TGTGCCAGCAGCTTAGATACTAGCTACAATGAGCAGTTCTTC
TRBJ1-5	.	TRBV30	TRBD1	CASTWGTGLINQPQHF	TGTGCCTCCACCTGGGGGACAGGGTTGATCAATCAGCCCCAGCATTTT
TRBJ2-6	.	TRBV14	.	CASSQAYSGANVLTF	TGTGCCAGCAGCCAAGCTTACTCTGGGGCCAACGTCCTGACTTTC
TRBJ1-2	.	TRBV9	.	CASSVGAADWDYGYTF	TGTGCCAGCAGCGTAGGGGCGGCCGATTGGGACTATGGCTACACCTTC
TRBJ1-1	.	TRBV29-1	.	CSVEGTVIGNTEAFF	TGCAGCGTTGAAGGTACAGTTATCGGGAACACTGAAGCTTTCTTT
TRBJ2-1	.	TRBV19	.	CASSPQTGSYEQFF	TGTGCCAGTAGTCCCCAGACAGGATCCTATGAGCAGTTCTTC
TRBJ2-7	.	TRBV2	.	CASSAERLGYEQYF	TGTGCCAGCAGTGCGGAGAGACTCGGGTACGAGCAGTACTTC
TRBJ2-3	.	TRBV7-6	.	CASSLALADTQYF	TGTGCCAGCAGCTTAGCGCTGGCAGATACGCAGTATTTT
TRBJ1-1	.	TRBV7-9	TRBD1	CASSVTGWTEAFF	TGTGCCAGCAGCGTGACAGGGTGGACTGAAGCTTTCTTT
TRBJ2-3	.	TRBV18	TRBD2	CASREANTDTQYF	TGTGCCAGCCGGGAGGCCAACACAGATACGCAGTATTTT
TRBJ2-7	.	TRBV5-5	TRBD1	CASSFRVRGTDEQYF	TGTGCCAGCAGCTTTAGGGTCAGGGGGACCGACGAGCAGTACTTC
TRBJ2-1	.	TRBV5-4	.	CASSQDRTTYNEQFF	TGTGCCAGCAGCCAAGACAGGACAACCTACAATGAGCAGTTCTTC
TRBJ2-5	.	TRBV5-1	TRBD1	CASSRGQGGGETQYF	TGCGCCAGCAGCCGTGGACAGGGGGGAGGCGAGACCCAGTACTTC
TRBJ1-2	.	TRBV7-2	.	CASSFFGGGRNGYTF	TGTGCCAGCAGCTTTTTCGGCGGGGGCAGAAATGGCTACACCTTC
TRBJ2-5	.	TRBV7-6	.	CASSLGGAGKTQYF	TGTGCCAGCAGCTTAGGGGGGGCGGGGAAGACCCAGTACTTC
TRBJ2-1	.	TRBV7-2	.	CASSLRGNEQFF	TGTGCCAGCAGCCTGAGAGGCAATGAGCAGTTCTTC
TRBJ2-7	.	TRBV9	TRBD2	CASSVARGTSGTCAYEQYF	TGTGCCAGCAGCGTAGCGAGGGGGACTAGCGGGACCTGCGCCTACGAGCAGTACTTC
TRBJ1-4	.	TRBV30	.	CAWSPFSGGREKLFF	TGTGCCTGGAGTCCATTTTCGGGGGGGCGGGAAAAACTGTTTTTT
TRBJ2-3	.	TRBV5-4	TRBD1	CASSLEVAGQVTDTQYF	TGTGCCAGCAGCTTGGAGGTGGCGGGACAGGTCACAGATACGCAGTATTTT
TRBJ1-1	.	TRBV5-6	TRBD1	CASSPTGGGNTEAFF	TGTGCCAGCAGCCCGACAGGGGGTGGGAACACTGAAGCTTTCTTT
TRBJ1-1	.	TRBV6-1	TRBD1	CASSERTGASFF	TGTGCCAGCAGTGAGAGGACAGGGGCCTCATTCTTT
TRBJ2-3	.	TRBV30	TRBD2	CAWRRRRLAGGLRGTDTQYF	TGTGCCTGGCGGAGAAGGAGACTAGCGGGAGGACTCCGCGGCACAGATACGCAGTATTTT
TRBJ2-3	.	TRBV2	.	CATRGRLEGDTQYF	TGTGCCACCCGTGGGCGGCTTGAGGGAGATACGCAGTATTTT
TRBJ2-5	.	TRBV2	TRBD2	CASRPGLADQETQYF	TGTGCCAGCAGACCGGGACTAGCGGACCAAGAGACCCAGTACTTC
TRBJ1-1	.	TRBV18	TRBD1	CASSPMTGGGLNTEAFF	TGTGCCAGCTCACCAATGACAGGGGGCGGATTGAACACTGAAGCTTTCTTT
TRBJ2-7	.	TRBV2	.	CASTGTDSYEQYF	TGTGCCAGCACTGGGACCGACTCCTACGAGCAGTACTTC